Shown below are 5 T cell receptor beta chains from a single sample sequenced in a study of Tregs in tolerant kidney transplant recipients. Some clones are missing from TCRdb's copy, which holds only in-frame ones; the method was immunoSEQ multiplex PCR. Of tens of thousands of clones listed, about 89% are singletons. The specimen sequenced was Tregs from blood. All receptors come from a human donor in good health.

V and J are TRBV15 and TRBJ1-4, with unresolved D. Trimming pared 3 bases from V and 8 bases from J, leaving 4 bases between. Per germline, CDR1 LNHNV and CDR2 YYDKDF (reference sequence). The CDR3 consists of 11 residues. CDR3 sequence reads: CATSSSEKLFF. CDR3 bases: TGTGCCACCAGCAGCAGCGAAAAACTGTTTTTT.

This chain joins TRBV29-1 and TRBJ2-3, with D perhaps TRBD1 (6 bases). The ends were cut back, 7 bases at V and 2 bases at J, with 16 bases in the middle. Germline V CDR1 and CDR2: SQVTM, ANQGSEA. This CDR3 contains 14 residues. The CDR3 loop is CSAIRQALTDTQYF. CDR3 nucleotides: TGCAGCGCCATAAGACAGGCTCTCACAGATACGCAGTATTTT.

The rearrangement joins TRBV21-1 to TRBJ2-5; TRBD1 was called by the table and not checked on the DNA. TRBV21-1 is labeled a pseudogene. The CDR3 covers 14 residues. DNA of the CDR3: TGTGCCAGCAGCAGGGGACAGGGGCAAGAGACCCAGTACTTC. This translates into CASSRGQGQETQYF.

J is TRBJ2-7 and V is TRBV5-5, with unresolved D. The CDR3 is 13 amino acids. In germline, CDR1 is SGHKS, CDR2 YYEKEE (reference sequence). Trimming removed 3 bases from V and 5 bases from J, with 12 bases in between. The CDR3 protein is CASSSAGRNEQYF. The CDR3 DNA is TGTGCCAGCAGCTCCGCAGGTCGCAACGAGCAGTACTTC.

The J gene is TRBJ2-3, the V gene TRBV2, with 10 positions matching TRBD2. The V gene end was trimmed by 6 bases and the J gene end by 4 bases; junction bases not matched to a gene: 19. Germline V gene lookup returns CDR1 SNHLY and CDR2 FYNNEI. The CDR3 is made up of 19 amino acids. Here the CDR3 reads CASSGTSGISKGAPDTQYF. The CDR3 region has the DNA TGTGCCAGCAGCGGCACTAGCGGGATTTCCAAAGGGGCCCCAGATACGCAGTATTTT.